The clone carrying this TCR beta chain was seen only once. Its antigen is undetermined. The CDR3 extends over 16 amino acids. Trimming took 3 bases from V and 7 from J; bases not matched to a gene: 14. This sample was included in a study of CD8 T cells in ankylosing spondylitis. Notes on the study in general: One TCR beta motif, made up of 7 or 8 highly homologous variants, appeared characteristic of ankylosing spondylitis blood. Prior work had noted some motif variants in reactive arthritis blood and synovial fluid. It was reported that disease-linked clones were significantly enriched in matched ankylosing spondylitis synovial fluid.

Preparation of TCR beta libraries was done by quantitative 5'-RACE with molecular barcodes. TCRdb reprocessed the 5' RACE reads with MiXCR, giving one entry per CDR3 protein. The sample contains over 400,000 distinct CDR3 sequences, roughly 26% of which appear only once. The receptor comes from a male donor with ankylosing spondylitis. The sequencing input was blood, either unsorted or a sorted T cell fraction (not recorded which). The genes are TRBV12-3 or TRBV12-4 and TRBJ2-7; 8 bases match TRBD2. The CDR3 here is CASSFDFTGGPGEQYF. In DNA, the CDR3 is TGTGCCAGCAGTTTTGATTTTACGGGAGGGCCCGGGGAGCAGTACTTC.